The entry below describes one TCR beta chain. This sample is part of a study of patients and donors after allogeneic stem cell transplantation. TCRdb redid the calling of the RT-PCR reads with MiXCR, one entry per CDR3 protein. The repertoire holds over 150,000 distinct CDR3 sequences, with about 32% as singletons. Per germline, CDR1 MNHNY and CDR2 SVGAGI (reference sequence). With 5 bases removed from V and 2 bases from J, the gap between germline ends came to 11 bases. The CDR3 is 14 residues long. The chain combines TRBV6-6 with TRBJ2-3; the D gene is possibly TRBD2 (6 bases). Source material: blood, either unsorted or a sorted T cell fraction (not recorded which). The source of this sequence is a human donor who was either an allogeneic HSCT recipient or a stem cell or donor lymphocyte infusion donor (not recorded which). It is not recorded whose cells these are; they may come from a transplant donor. Here the CDR3 reads CASSLLANTDTQYF. DNA for the CDR3: TGTGCCAGCAGTCTTCTAGCGAACACAGATACGCAGTATTTT.